Below are 8 T cell receptor beta chains sequenced from a single sample in a study of glioma-infiltrating T cells after dendritic cell vaccination. Here immunoSEQ multiplex PCR was the method, and the copy in TCRdb shows in-frame clones only, minus some. The repertoire includes about 92,000 clones, around 86% of them detected once, and roughly 14% sits in the top ten. Specimen: blood, collected before dendritic cell vaccination. The receptors originated from a human donor with glioblastoma.

This chain joins TRBV27 and TRBJ1-1; D call uncertain. The V gene lost 6 bases and the J gene lost 4 bases, with 9 bases spanning the gap. This CDR3 comprises 12 residues. Germline lookup yields CDR1 MNHEY and CDR2 SMNVEV (reference sequence). In DNA form, the CDR3 reads TGTGCCAGCAGACTCGGTGGCACTGAAGCTTTCTTT. Its protein is CASRLGGTEAFF.

This sequence joins TRBV29-1 and TRBJ2-2; 7 nucleotides line up with TRBD1. Germline V gene lookup returns CDR1 SQVTM and CDR2 ANQGSEA. After removal of 8 bases from V and 1 base from J, the junction contained 7 bases not matched to a gene. The CDR3 is made up of 14 amino acids. The CDR3 reads CSTRGQLNTGELFF. The DNA of the CDR3 is TGCAGCACCCGGGGACAGCTGAACACCGGGGAGCTGTTTTTT.

V is TRBV5-8 and J is TRBJ2-1; D unclear. Per germline, CDR1 SGHTS and CDR2 YDEGEE. The V end lost 2 bases, the J end lost 8 bases, and 5 bases lay between the germline ends. The CDR3 length is 11 residues. The CDR3 DNA reads as TGTGCCAGCAGCTTCTTCGATGAGCAGTTCTTC. It encodes CASSFFDEQFF.

About this clone itself: The identical CDR3 is also encoded by other nucleotide sequences in the sample. The chain combines TRBV4-1 with TRBJ1-5; the D gene is possibly TRBD1 (5 bases). This CDR3 is 14 amino acids long. The V and J ends lost 3 bases and 2 bases respectively, with 8 bases between them. Per the germline V gene, CDR1 is MGHRA and CDR2 is YSYEKL. Written as DNA, the CDR3 is TGCGCCAGCAGCCAGGGGCAGGGCAATCAGCCCCAGCATTTT. Translation gives CASSQGQGNQPQHF.

The V gene is TRBV7-8, the J gene TRBJ1-2; 7 bases line up with TRBD1. From germline, CDR1 is SGHVS and CDR2 FQNEAQ. The CDR3 totals 16 residues. Trimming cost V 7 bases and J 6 bases; bases outside gene matches: 17. In DNA, the CDR3 is TGTGCCAGCACCCTTATCGGGGACAGCCTACGGGATGGCTACACCTTC. Amino acids: CASTLIGDSLRDGYTF. Together with reference TRBV7-8 and TRBJ1-2, the CDR3 gives the full variable domain: GAGVSQSPRYKVAKRGQDVALRCDPISGHVSLFWYQQALGQGPEFLTYFQNEAQLDKSGLPSDRFFAERPEGSVSTLKIQRTQQEDSAVYLCASTLIGDSLRDGYTFGSGTRLTVV.

This sequence joins TRBV6-1 and TRBJ1-3; D is ambiguous. CDR1 and CDR2 from the germline V gene are MNHNS and SASEGT. The V and J ends lost 6 bases and 1 base respectively, with 7 bases between them. The CDR3 extends over 13 amino acids. CDR3 sequence reads: CASRTSSGNTIYF. The CDR3 DNA sequence: TGTGCCAGCAGGACAAGTTCTGGAAACACCATATATTTT.

This clone appeared once. V gene TRBV27 combines with J gene TRBJ2-2; 11 nucleotides align to TRBD2. Trimming removed 1 base from V and 5 bases from J; junction bases left unmatched: 3. This CDR3 spans 16 amino acids. Germline CDR1 MNHEY, CDR2 SMNVEV (reference sequence). The CDR3: CASSLYSGRGTGELFF. The CDR3 DNA sequence: TGTGCCAGCAGTTTATATAGCGGGAGGGGAACCGGGGAGCTGTTTTTT.

The genes are TRBV5-4 and TRBJ2-7; a weak D match, TRBD1 (6 bases). Trimming removed 0 bases at V and 1 base at J, with 14 bases between. The CDR3 consists of 16 residues. The germline V gene encodes CDR1 SGHNT and CDR2 YYREEE (reference sequence). The CDR3 DNA reads TGTGCCAGCAGCTTGGTATCTGGGGGCCGATCCTACGAGCAGTACTTC. It specifies CASSLVSGGRSYEQYF. Together with reference TRBV5-4 and TRBJ2-7, the CDR3 gives the full variable domain: ETGVTQSPTHLIKTRGQQVTLRCSSQSGHNTVSWYQQALGQGPQFIFQYYREEENGRGNFPPRFSGLQFPNYSSELNVNALELDDSALYLCASSLVSGGRSYEQYFGPGTRLTVT.